This entry lists 32 T cell receptor beta chains sequenced from one sample in a study of blood T cell repertoires in COVID-19. TCRdb's copy holds only in-frame clones and misses some; the assay was immunoSEQ multiplex PCR. The sample has 60,000 to 70,000 clones, roughly 80% seen once; the top ten hold roughly 41%. The sample taken for sequencing was peripheral blood. These receptors all stem from a human donor in a cohort sampled during active COVID-19.

The rearrangement joins TRBV19 to TRBJ1-5; tentatively, D is TRBD1 (5 bases). The CDR3 is made up of 13 amino acids. Germline loops: CDR1 LNHDA, CDR2 SQIVND (reference sequence). V was trimmed by 5 bases and J by 6 bases, leaving 11 bases between them. CDR3 region: CASSPRRGQPQHF. CDR3 in DNA: TGTGCCAGTAGTCCCCGGAGGGGTCAGCCCCAGCATTTT. The variable domain in full, completed from reference TRBV19 and TRBJ1-5, reads DGGITQSPKYLFRKEGQNVTLSCEQNLNHDAMYWYRQDPGQGLRLIYYSQIVNDFQKGDIAEGYSVSREKKESFPLTVTSAQKNPTAFYLCASSPRRGQPQHFGDGTRLSIL.

The chain uses TRBV25-1 and TRBJ2-5, with a possible D match to TRBD1 (5 bases). CDR3 length: 14 residues. CDR1 and CDR2 (germline): MGHDK, SYGVNS. The V end lost 2 bases, the J end lost 5 bases, and 12 bases lay between the germline ends. This CDR3 reads CASSEARVGETQYF. CDR3 coding DNA: TGTGCCAGCAGTGAAGCCAGGGTCGGGGAGACCCAGTACTTC.

The CDR3 DNA sequence: TGCGCCAGCAGCTTCGGACAGGGAGGTAGCAATGAGCAGTTCTTC. Its protein product is CASSFGQGGSNEQFF. The chain joins TRBV5-1 to TRBJ2-1; 8 positions agree with TRBD1. The CDR3 runs to 15 residues. V trimming: 2 bases; J trimming: 6 bases; junction bases outside the gene matches: 7. In germline, CDR1 is SGHRS, CDR2 YFSETQ.

V gene TRBV6-5 combines with J gene TRBJ1-2; 8 positions match TRBD1. V dropped 5 bases and J dropped 7; count of bases not matched to a gene: 12. The CDR3 spans 15 residues. Germline CDR1 reads MNHEY; CDR2 reads SVGAGI. CDR3: CASSPSGQGTSGYTF. The DNA of the CDR3 is TGTGCCAGCAGTCCCTCTGGACAGGGAACGTCTGGCTACACCTTC.

The chain combines TRBV5-6 with TRBJ2-5; TRBD2 is a possible D gene (5 bases). Germline CDR1 SGHDT, CDR2 YYEEEE. The CDR3 is 15 residues long. The V end was cut by 4 bases, the J end by 7 bases, with 20 bases between. The chain's CDR3 is CASSRGIGLPGTQYF. The CDR3 nucleotides are TGTGCCAGCAGCCGCGGTATTGGACTTCCGGGGACCCAGTACTTC. Filled out from reference TRBV5-6 and TRBJ2-5, the complete variable domain reads DAGVTQSPTHLIKTRGQQVTLRCSPKSGHDTVSWYQQALGQGPQFIFQYYEEEERQRGNFPDRFSGHQFPNYSSELNVNALLLGDSALYLCASSRGIGLPGTQYFGPGTRLLVL.

The chain is built from TRBV30 and TRBJ1-4; D possibly corresponds to TRBD1 (5 bases). This CDR3 comprises 14 residues. Germline V gene lookup returns CDR1 GTSNPN and CDR2 SVGIG (reference sequence). V was clipped by 2 bases and J by 1 base, with 8 bases between them. In DNA, the CDR3 is TGTGCCTGGAGTACGGGGGGAACTAATGAAAAACTGTTTTTT. This gives the protein CAWSTGGTNEKLFF. The full variable domain, with the rest looked up from reference TRBV30 and TRBJ1-4, is SQTIHQWPATLVQPVGSPLSLECTVEGTSNPNLYWYRQAAGRGLQLLFYSVGIGQISSEVPQNLSASRPQDRQFILSSKKLLLSDSGFYLCAWSTGGTNEKLFFGSGTQLSVL.

This rearrangement joins TRBV19 to TRBJ1-3, with D unresolved. From germline, CDR1 is LNHDA and CDR2 SQIVND (reference sequence). The CDR3 runs 17 residues. Trimming took off 4 bases at V and 0 bases at J, with 16 bases between the two ends. CDR3 loop: CASSRRQGGPSGNTIYF. The CDR3 coding sequence is TGTGCCAGTAGTAGAAGACAAGGAGGTCCCTCTGGAAACACCATATATTTT.

The chain employs TRBV25-1 and TRBJ2-1; D unresolved. V lost 5 bases, J lost 10 bases, and 9 bases lay in between. The CDR3 has 11 amino acids. CDR1 and CDR2 (germline): MGHDK, SYGVNS. CDR3 DNA: TGTGCCAGCAGTTCCCTACTAGAGCAGTTCTTC. This translates into CASSSLLEQFF.

The V gene is TRBV5-4, the J gene TRBJ1-2; 8 bases line up with TRBD1. CDR3 length: 13 amino acids. J was trimmed by 4 bases and V by 4 bases; bases with no gene match: 3. Germline CDR1 is SGHNT and CDR2 is YYREEE (reference sequence). This CDR3 is CASSAGTGYGYTF. CDR3 DNA sequence: TGTGCCAGCAGCGCCGGGACAGGCTATGGCTACACCTTC.

The V and J genes are TRBV6-1 and TRBJ1-3; maybe TRBD1 (5 bases). The CDR3 loop spans 15 amino acids. Between the trimmed V and J ends, which lost 10 bases and 2 bases, there was a span of 18 bases. Germline loops: CDR1 MNHNS, CDR2 SASEGT. CDR3 residues: CATTSVGHTGNTIYF. The CDR3 DNA follows: TGTGCCACGACCTCCGTAGGACATACTGGAAACACCATATATTTT.

The gene calls are TRBV6-1 and TRBJ2-2; D call uncertain. With 4 bases removed from V and 1 base from J, the gap between germline ends came to 13 bases. The CDR3 sequence is 16 residues long. CDR1 is MNHNS and CDR2 is SASEGT in the germline V gene. The CDR3 loop reads CASSARTVRNTGELFF. The CDR3 region has the DNA TGTGCCAGCAGTGCCCGAACCGTGCGGAACACCGGGGAGCTGTTTTTT.

The chain carries TRBV5-1 and TRBJ1-2, with TRBD1 matching over 12 bases. Unmatched junction bases numbered 1, after V lost 0 bases and J lost 4 bases. This CDR3 is built from 15 residues. The V gene's germline CDR1 is SGHRS and CDR2 YFSETQ. The CDR3 sequence is CASSLAGQGAYGYTF. Written as DNA, the CDR3 is TGCGCCAGCAGCTTGGCGGGACAGGGGGCCTATGGCTACACCTTC.

V is TRBV6-5 and J is TRBJ1-2; a weak D match, TRBD1 (6 bases). Germline V lookup: CDR1 MNHEY, CDR2 SVGAGI. This CDR3 region has 13 residues. V lost 2 bases and J lost 2, with 6 bases in between. CDR3 sequence reads: CASSYTGNYGYTF. The CDR3 DNA is TGTGCCAGCAGTTACACAGGGAACTATGGCTACACCTTC.

In this sample, this clone turned up once. The V call is TRBV9, the J call TRBJ2-7; 7 bases line up with TRBD2. CDR1 and CDR2 (germline): SGDLS, YYNGEE. The CDR3 is 15 amino acids. Losses at the gene ends were 0 bases for V and 4 bases for J; bases not matched to a gene: 7. The CDR3, as DNA: TGTGCCAGCAGCGTAGCGATGGGGGGGATTTACGAGCAGTACTTC. Encoded protein: CASSVAMGGIYEQYF.

A few counts support this clone. V gene TRBV11-3 combines with J gene TRBJ2-5, with D maybe TRBD2 (7 bases). V was cut by 5 bases and J by 5 bases, with 24 bases left in between. The CDR3 is made up of 17 amino acids. The V gene's germline CDR1 is SGHNT and CDR2 YENEEA. DNA of the CDR3: TGTGCCAGCAGCCGAGGACTAACACAGGGTAGCGGGGAGACCCAGTACTTC. This encodes CASSRGLTQGSGETQYF.

This clone was observed a handful of times. This rearrangement joins TRBV28 to TRBJ2-2, with D tentatively TRBD1 (5 bases). The CDR3 spans 16 residues. The germline V gene encodes CDR1 MDHEN and CDR2 SYDVKM. Trimming took 9 bases from V and 5 from J, leaving 22 bases between them. CDR3 nucleotide sequence: TGTGCCAGTCCACCGTGTGGGGCCCCTTATACCGGGGAGCTGTTTTTT. Amino acids: CASPPCGAPYTGELFF.

There are a few counts of this clone. The chain joins TRBV25-1 to TRBJ1-2; TRBD1 matches at 9 bases. CDR3 size: 15 residues. V was pared by 4 bases and J by 2 bases, with 5 bases of the junction left unmatched. Germline-derived CDR1 and CDR2 are MGHDK and SYGVNS. The DNA of the CDR3 is TGTGCCAGCAGTGCCTCGGACAGGGGCAACTATGGCTACACCTTC. Translated, it gives CASSASDRGNYGYTF.

The count of this clone is one. This chain uses TRBV28 with TRBJ2-3, with D possibly being TRBD1 (5 bases). The CDR3 runs to 14 residues. Germline loops: CDR1 MDHEN, CDR2 SYDVKM. The V end was cut by 4 bases, the J end by 2 bases, with 10 bases between. The chain's CDR3 is CASSWAGITDTQYF. The CDR3 nucleotides read TGTGCCAGCAGTTGGGCAGGGATCACAGATACGCAGTATTTT.

This clone was counted a few times. The chain joins TRBV5-4 to TRBJ1-1; 8 bases map to TRBD1. The V and J ends lost 4 bases and 1 base, in that order; junction bases with no gene match: 6. CDR3 length equals 15 residues. CDR1 SGHNT and CDR2 YYREEE come from the germline V gene (reference sequence). In DNA, the CDR3 is TGTGCCAGCAGCAGCCCCGGACAGGGGAACACTGAAGCTTTCTTT. Residues: CASSSPGQGNTEAFF.

This chain joins TRBV7-6 and TRBJ1-3; D is undetermined. V dropped 4 bases and J dropped 0 bases, with 10 bases sitting between them. The CDR3 contains 15 residues. Germline CDR1 is SGHVS and CDR2 is FNYEAQ. Here the CDR3 reads CASSSDLSSGNTIYF. CDR3 DNA sequence: TGTGCCAGCAGCTCTGACTTGAGCTCTGGAAACACCATATATTTT.

This clone showed up just once. The chain employs TRBV12-3 or TRBV12-4 and TRBJ2-5; no firm D call. V was trimmed by 3 bases and J by 5 bases, leaving 4 bases between them. This CDR3 has 11 residues. The CDR3 region has the DNA TGTGCCAGCAGTTTGAGTGAGACCCAGTACTTC. Protein product: CASSLSETQYF.

The chain carries TRBV30 and TRBJ1-2, with TRBD1 as a possible D gene (6 bases). Germline CDR1 and CDR2: GTSNPN and SVGIG (reference sequence). The CDR3 totals 13 residues. The ends were cut back, 1 base at V and 4 bases at J, with 10 bases in the middle. CDR3 amino acids: CAWSGTGPYGYTF. CDR3 DNA sequence: TGTGCCTGGAGTGGAACAGGGCCCTATGGCTACACCTTC.

The genes are TRBV5-1 and TRBJ1-1; D is perhaps TRBD1 (5 bases). Trimming left V 4 bases short and J 0 bases short, with 10 bases between. This CDR3 spans 14 amino acids. Looked up from germline, CDR1 is SGHRS and CDR2 is YFSETQ. Here the CDR3 reads CASSRQYMNTEAFF. The CDR3, as DNA: TGCGCCAGCAGCCGACAGTACATGAACACTGAAGCTTTCTTT.

The CDR3 is CASSSYQVPRPNYGYTF. Written as DNA, the CDR3 is TGTGCCAGCAGCTCCTATCAGGTCCCCCGGCCCAACTATGGCTACACCTTC. The chain carries TRBV7-9 and TRBJ1-2; D is undetermined. The CDR3 length is 17 residues. The V end lost 4 bases, the J end lost 2 bases, and 20 bases lay between the germline ends. The V gene's germline CDR1 is SEHNR and CDR2 FQNEAQ (reference sequence).

The chain joins TRBV27 to TRBJ2-1; D possibly corresponds to TRBD1 (6 bases). V gave up 6 bases and J gave up 10 bases, with 16 bases separating them. This CDR3 is built from 13 residues. Germline CDR1 and CDR2: MNHEY and SMNVEV (reference sequence). CDR3 in amino acids: CASRRQETGEQFF. The CDR3 DNA reads as TGTGCCAGCAGGAGACAGGAGACGGGCGAGCAGTTCTTC.

The genes are TRBV6-2 or TRBV6-3 and TRBJ1-6, with 7 nucleotides matching TRBD1. Looked up from germline, CDR1 is MNHEY and CDR2 is SVGEGT. The CDR3 sequence is 14 residues long. With 6 bases clipped from V and 9 bases from J, the junction kept 8 bases outside the gene matches. The CDR3 here is CASSPGTDSSPLHF. In nucleotides, the CDR3 is TGTGCCAGCAGCCCGGGGACAGACAGTTCACCCCTCCACTTT.

V and J are TRBV30 and TRBJ1-3; 7 positions match TRBD1. V lost 0 bases and J lost 4; bases outside the gene matches: 6. CDR3 length: 15 amino acids. Germline lookup yields CDR1 GTSNPN and CDR2 SVGIG (reference sequence). CDR3 protein: CAWSVTGVSGNTIYF. In nucleotides, the CDR3 is TGTGCCTGGAGTGTAACAGGGGTCTCCGGAAACACCATATATTTT.

V is TRBV3-1 (or the pseudogene TRBV3-2) and J is TRBJ2-5; 8 bases line up with TRBD1. Looked up from germline, CDR1 is LGHDT and CDR2 is YNNKEL (reference sequence). Trimming removed 4 bases from V and 5 bases from J; junction bases left unmatched: 6. The CDR3 length is 14 residues. CDR3 nucleotides: TGTGCCAGCAGCCGAGGACAGGGTGGGGAGACCCAGTACTTC. As protein: CASSRGQGGETQYF.

There are a few counts of this clone. The chain is built from TRBV4-3 and TRBJ1-2, with D maybe TRBD1 (5 bases). The ends were cut back, 1 base at V and 4 bases at J, with 13 bases in the middle. In germline, CDR1 is LGHNA, CDR2 YSLEER. CDR3 length equals 15 residues. CDR3 in DNA: TGCGCCAGCAGCCAAGGGCTCCAGGGAGGCTATGGCTACACCTTC. Its translation: CASSQGLQGGYGYTF.

This clone appeared a single time. This chain uses TRBV3-1 (or the pseudogene TRBV3-2) with TRBJ2-7; D call uncertain. CDR3 length equals 13 residues. Trimming shortened V by 1 base and J by 4 bases, and 8 bases separated the two germline ends. Per germline, CDR1 LGHDT and CDR2 YNNKEL (reference sequence). This CDR3 is CASSQGILYEQYF. The CDR3, as DNA: TGTGCCAGCAGCCAAGGTATACTATACGAGCAGTACTTC.

This clone showed up just once. V and J are TRBV19 and TRBJ1-6, with D tentatively TRBD1 (6 bases). The V end lost 7 bases, the J end lost 2 bases, and 15 bases lay between the germline ends. Germline V gene sequence: CDR1 LNHDA, CDR2 SQIVND (reference sequence). There are 16 residues in the CDR3. The CDR3 is CASTFEGGTYNSPLHF. CDR3 nucleotides: TGTGCCAGTACTTTTGAAGGGGGAACCTATAATTCACCCCTCCACTTT.

The chain carries TRBV11-3 and TRBJ2-5, with D possibly being TRBD2 (5 bases). Germline-derived CDR1 and CDR2 are SGHNT and YENEEA. V was clipped by 4 bases and J by 1 base, with 13 bases between them. The CDR3 totals 15 residues. The CDR3 DNA follows: TGTGCCAGCAGCTCAAAGACGGGGAGCCAAGAGACCCAGTACTTC. Its translation is CASSSKTGSQETQYF.